The T cell receptor (beta chain) under discussion was sequenced for a study of blood T cell repertoires in COVID-19. Study in general: The United States, Italy and Spain provided the acute and convalescent COVID-19 samples. The analysed material was cDNA or gDNA that came from T cells, B-cell-depleted T cells, or PBMCs.

In the original workflow: Reference gene primer amplification yielded estimated nucleated cell counts. Sequencing used immunoSEQ multiplex PCR; TCRdb keeps in-frame clones, though not all of them. V, J and clone size are taken as reported in that table, and D and trimming were inferred from the DNA itself. The repertoire consists of 150,000 to 200,000 clones, with around 83% occurring once and the leading ten covering roughly 1%. Germline V lookup: CDR1 MGHRA, CDR2 YSYEKL. CDR3 length equals 15 residues. The V and J ends lost 0 bases and 9 bases, in that order; junction bases with no gene match: 0. The clonotype was recovered from a man aged 40-49 years with acute or convalescent COVID-19. Sequenced material: peripheral blood. The chain links TRBV4-1 to TRBJ2-1, with 15 nucleotides matching TRBD2. The CDR3, as DNA: TGCGCCAGCAGCCAAGAGGGACTAGCGGGGGGTGAGCAGTTCTTC. Its translation is CASSQEGLAGGEQFF.